This TCR beta chain stems from a study of OX40 agonist ivuxolimab in advanced cancers. Study in general: Patients receiving dose escalation had hepatocellular carcinoma, melanoma, renal cell or head and neck cancer. Partial responses were achieved by three patients, one with hepatocellular carcinoma and two with cutaneous melanoma.

On this clone: What it binds is not known.

Regarding the study as a whole: The CD4+ and CD8+ T cells in the blood had expanded clonally by week 6 at 0.1 to 3.0 mg/kg.

TCRdb's table, derived via immunoSEQ multiplex PCR, lists solely in-frame clones and lacks some. Of roughly 45,000 clones listed, approximately 91% were seen once; the top ten hold 6.5% to 7.5%. The CDR3 consists of 18 residues. CDR1 is SEHNR, CDR2 FQNEAQ, per germline (reference sequence). Trimming took 1 base from V and 4 from J; bases not matched to a gene: 9. Blood got drawn at baseline, again on cycle 4 day 1, and then on cycle 7 day 1. The sequence was collected from an adult with an advanced solid tumor such as melanoma, head and neck, liver or kidney cancer. This specimen consisted of CD4+ or CD8+ T cells sorted from blood, obtained in a trial of the OX40 agonist ivuxolimab. The rearrangement uses TRBV7-9 and TRBJ2-3; 12 bases map to TRBD2. DNA for the CDR3: TGTGCCAGCAGCTTAGTCAGTACGGCTAGCGGGAGGGCAGATACGCAGTATTTT. Translating gives CASSLVSTASGRADTQYF.